The 21 T cell receptor beta chains presented below share a single source sample, sequenced in a study of CD8+CD57+ T cells in acquired aplastic anemia (dated by TCRdb to the late 2010s). The listed sequencing device is Illumina HiSeq 2000. Profiling of TCR beta VDJ combinations and CDR3 sequences used genomic DNA as the template. Using fastp at Q25 and MiXCR, TCRdb reprocessed the public reads and kept productive beta chains. Each entry merges the rows of one CDR3 protein and shows their most common DNA and genes. This sample holds about 150,000 distinct CDR3 sequences; approximately 52% were observed only once. Of the sample, about 12% falls within the top ten clones. Flow cytometry had shown CD8+CD57+ cell expansion in the patients selected for sequencing. The sample taken for sequencing was sorted CD4+, CD8+, or CD8+CD57+ T cells (not recorded which) from PBMCs. These receptors all stem from a human donor with aplastic anemia.

This rearrangement joins TRBV2 to TRBJ2-3; the D is unclear. Germline assignment: CDR1 SNHLY and CDR2 FYNNEI. This CDR3 has 13 residues. V was clipped by 7 bases and J by 5 bases, with 13 bases between them. The CDR3 spells CASNEGWGDTQYF. In nucleotides, the CDR3 is TGTGCCAGCAACGAAGGGTGGGGAGATACGCAGTATTTT. The whole variable domain, filled in from reference TRBV2 and TRBJ2-3, reads EPEVTQTPSHQVTQMGQEVILRCVPISNHLYFYWYRQILGQKVEFLVSFYNNEISEKSEIFDDQFSVERPDGSNFTLKIRSTKLEDSAMYFCASNEGWGDTQYFGPGTRLTVL.

The rearrangement links TRBV29-1 to TRBJ2-7; 7 positions match TRBD1. This CDR3 has 18 amino acids. Germline assignment: CDR1 SQVTM and CDR2 ANQGSEA. V lost 0 bases, J lost 2 bases, and 16 bases stayed unmatched. CDR3 amino acids: CSVEDGDSQEREPYEQYF. In DNA form, the CDR3 reads TGCAGCGTTGAAGATGGGGACAGTCAAGAGAGAGAACCCTACGAGCAGTACTTC.

The sample holds a few counts of this clonotype. V and J are TRBV6-5 and TRBJ1-4; D might be TRBD1 (5 bases). The CDR3 sequence is 17 residues long. V was shortened by 4 bases and J by 7 bases, with 22 bases between the two germline ends. CDR1 MNHEY and CDR2 SVGAGI come from the germline V gene. The CDR3 loop reads CASSWTRAPWEGEKLFF. The CDR3 DNA sequence: TGTGCCAGCAGTTGGACACGGGCTCCATGGGAGGGTGAAAAACTGTTTTTT.

CDR3 amino acids: CAIRDRPLSYEQYF. The CDR3 DNA follows: TGTGCCATCAGGGACAGGCCACTCTCCTACGAGCAGTACTTC. V gene TRBV10-3 combines with J gene TRBJ2-7, with 7 bases fitting TRBD1. V gave up 6 bases and J gave up 0 bases; unmatched junction bases: 5. The CDR3 has 14 residues. The V gene's germline CDR1 is ENHRY and CDR2 SYGVKD.

This clonotype was found a few times. The chain uses TRBV19 and TRBJ1-1; TRBD1 is a possible D gene (6 bases). The CDR3 extends over 13 amino acids. From germline, CDR1 is LNHDA and CDR2 SQIVND (reference sequence). V gave up 6 bases and J gave up 5 bases, with 13 bases separating them. CDR3 sequence: CASRISGATEAFF. CDR3 DNA: TGTGCCAGTAGGATCTCAGGGGCTACTGAAGCTTTCTTT.

This chain connects TRBV20-1 to TRBJ2-3; 11 nucleotides match TRBD2. This CDR3 contains 14 residues. In germline, CDR1 is DFQATT, CDR2 SNEGSKA (reference sequence). Trimming removed 4 bases from V and 5 bases from J; junction bases left unmatched: 5. CDR3 coding DNA: TGCAGTGCTACACTAGCGGGGGTTGTAGATACGCAGTATTTT. Residues: CSATLAGVVDTQYF.

The chain joins TRBV7-9 to TRBJ2-3; D ambiguous. Trimming shortened V by 5 bases and J by 0 bases, and 9 bases separated the two germline ends. Germline V gene sequence: CDR1 SEHNR, CDR2 FQNEAQ (reference sequence). The CDR3 runs 14 residues. CDR3 in amino acids: CASSGPYSTDTQYF. For the CDR3, the DNA is TGTGCCAGCAGCGGGCCCTACAGCACAGATACGCAGTATTTT.

The chain is built from TRBV9 and TRBJ2-5, with TRBD1 matching 9 bases. The CDR3 sequence is 15 residues long. Germline CDR1 SGDLS, CDR2 YYNGEE. V lost 3 bases to trimming and J lost 5 bases; unmatched junction nucleotides: 8. This chain's CDR3 is CASSAAPGTGETQYF. In DNA form, the CDR3 reads TGTGCCAGCAGCGCTGCCCCCGGGACAGGGGAGACCCAGTACTTC. Filled out from reference TRBV9 and TRBJ2-5, the complete variable domain reads DSGVTQTPKHLITATGQRVTLRCSPRSGDLSVYWYQQSLDQGLQFLIQYYNGEERAKGNILERFSAQQFPDLHSELNLSSLELGDSALYFCASSAAPGTGETQYFGPGTRLLVL.

This clonotype was seen many times. The V gene is TRBV29-1, the J gene TRBJ1-2; 7 nucleotides line up with TRBD1. The CDR3 runs 9 residues. V lost 6 bases, J lost 12 bases, and 4 bases stayed unmatched. Per germline, CDR1 SQVTM and CDR2 ANQGSEA. CDR3 in DNA: TGCAGCGTCACAGGGGAAGACACCTTC. Translated: CSVTGEDTF. The full variable domain, completed using reference TRBV29-1 and TRBJ1-2, is SAVISQKPSRDICQRGTSLTIQCQVDSQVTMMFWYRQQPGQSLTLIATANQGSEATYESGFVIDKFPISRPNLTFSTLTVSNMSPEDSSIYLCSVTGEDTFGSGTRLTVV.

This clonotype was detected many times. CDR3 nucleotides: TGCGCCAGCAGCTTGGCCCCACTGAACTCCTACGAGCAGTACTTC. As protein: CASSLAPLNSYEQYF. This chain links TRBV5-1 with TRBJ2-7; D not certain. The CDR3 has 15 amino acids. V was pared by 0 bases and J by 0 bases, with 10 bases between. CDR1 and CDR2 (germline): SGHRS, YFSETQ.

This clonotype was counted between two and nine times. The chain employs TRBV19 and TRBJ2-2; TRBD1 agrees at 9 bases. This CDR3 has 15 amino acids. Germline V lookup: CDR1 LNHDA, CDR2 SQIVND (reference sequence). V dropped 5 bases and J dropped 4; count of bases not matched to a gene: 5. The CDR3 bases are TGTGCCAGTAGTGAACAGGGGGCTATCACCGGGGAGCTGTTTTTT. Its translation is CASSEQGAITGELFF.

This clonotype appeared a few times. This chain joins TRBV10-3 and TRBJ2-2; D is undetermined. The germline V and J ends were trimmed by 7 bases and 3 bases, with 12 bases remaining between them. This CDR3 comprises 14 residues. The germline V gene has CDR1 ENHRY and CDR2 SYGVKD. The DNA of the CDR3 is TGTGCCATCATGTCTGCGACGCACACCGGGGAGCTGTTTTTT. This sequence encodes CAIMSATHTGELFF.

This clonotype has a count of ten or more. This chain uses TRBV20-1 with TRBJ2-1; 7 bases line up with TRBD1. Germline V lookup: CDR1 DFQATT, CDR2 SNEGSKA (reference sequence). Losses at the gene ends were 0 bases for V and 2 bases for J; bases not matched to a gene: 4. The CDR3 totals 15 residues. The CDR3 is CSARDDRATYNEQFF. CDR3 nucleotide sequence: TGCAGTGCTAGAGATGACAGGGCTACCTACAATGAGCAGTTCTTC.

In its sample, this clonotype was seen many times. The J gene is TRBJ1-5, the V gene TRBV7-6, with TRBD1 matching 7 bases. J gave up 6 bases and V 6 bases, and 23 bases lay outside the gene matches. The CDR3 is made up of 19 amino acids. From germline, CDR1 is SGHVS and CDR2 FNYEAQ. The CDR3 nucleotides are TGTGCCAGCAGTCCAAACACCAGGGACAGACAGGGTAGAGTTCAGCCCCAGCATTTT. It specifies CASSPNTRDRQGRVQPQHF. Full variable domain (remainder filled in from reference TRBV7-6 and TRBJ1-5): GAGVSQSPRYKVTKRGQDVALRCDPISGHVSLYWYRQALGQGPEFLTYFNYEAQQDKSGLPNDRFSAERPEGSISTLTIQRTEQRDSAMYRCASSPNTRDRQGRVQPQHFGDGTRLSIL.

Many counts were recorded for this clonotype. This chain joins TRBV7-8 and TRBJ1-5; no reliable D call. Trimming cost V 5 bases and J 5 bases, with 10 bases left between them. CDR1 is SGHVS and CDR2 is FQNEAQ in the germline V gene. The CDR3 covers 13 residues. CDR3 sequence reads: CASSLRTHQPQHF. As DNA, the CDR3 is TGTGCCAGCAGCCTGCGAACCCATCAGCCCCAGCATTTT.

V gene TRBV7-2 combines with J gene TRBJ1-6; no clear D. There are 13 residues in the CDR3. The V gene lost 2 bases and the J gene lost 8 bases, with 7 bases spanning the gap. Germline V CDR1 and CDR2: SGHTA, FQGNSA. The CDR3 sequence is CASSLYRYSPLHF. CDR3 sequence (DNA): TGTGCCAGCAGCTTATATAGATATTCACCCCTCCACTTT.

The CDR3 loop reads CASSRPDSPLHF. DNA for the CDR3: TGTGCCAGCAGTCGCCCGGATTCACCCCTCCACTTT. The rearrangement joins TRBV2 to TRBJ1-6; D gene unclear. Trimming stripped 5 bases from V and 8 bases from J, with 7 bases between. Germline CDR1 and CDR2: SNHLY and FYNNEI. This CDR3 spans 12 amino acids.

The chain employs TRBV19 and TRBJ1-3, with D unclear. The CDR3 contains 14 residues. Germline-derived CDR1 and CDR2 are LNHDA and SQIVND (reference sequence). The V end was cut by 1 base, the J end by 3 bases, with 7 bases between. The CDR3 region is CASSIGGDGNTIYF. DNA of the CDR3: TGTGCCAGTAGTATAGGTGGGGATGGAAACACCATATATTTT.

This sequence joins TRBV5-4 and TRBJ2-7, with D perhaps assigned TRBD1 or TRBD2 (7 bases each). The CDR3 spans 16 residues. Trimming left V 4 bases short and J 2 bases short, with 19 bases between. The germline V gene encodes CDR1 SGHNT and CDR2 YYREEE (reference sequence). DNA of the CDR3: TGTGCCAGCAGCGGACCAGGGGGGGCAGGGACCTACGAGCAGTACTTC. Protein sequence: CASSGPGGAGTYEQYF.

This chain links TRBV10-1 with TRBJ1-2; no clear D gene. Trimming left V 0 bases short and J 6 bases short, with 11 bases between. This CDR3 comprises 14 residues. CDR1 and CDR2 (germline): WNHNN, SYGVQD (reference sequence). The CDR3 DNA sequence: TGCGCCAGCAGTGAGTCATCAGTTACAAATGGCTACACCTTC. It is translated as CASSESSVTNGYTF.

This clonotype was recorded only once. This chain links TRBV29-1 with TRBJ2-3, with D tentatively TRBD2 (6 bases). Trimming left V 0 bases short and J 3 bases short, with 13 bases between. CDR1 is SQVTM and CDR2 is ANQGSEA in the germline V gene. This CDR3 has 15 residues. The DNA for the CDR3 is TGCAGCGTTGAAGATCTGACGGGAGAGACAGATACGCAGTATTTT. Protein: CSVEDLTGETDTQYF.